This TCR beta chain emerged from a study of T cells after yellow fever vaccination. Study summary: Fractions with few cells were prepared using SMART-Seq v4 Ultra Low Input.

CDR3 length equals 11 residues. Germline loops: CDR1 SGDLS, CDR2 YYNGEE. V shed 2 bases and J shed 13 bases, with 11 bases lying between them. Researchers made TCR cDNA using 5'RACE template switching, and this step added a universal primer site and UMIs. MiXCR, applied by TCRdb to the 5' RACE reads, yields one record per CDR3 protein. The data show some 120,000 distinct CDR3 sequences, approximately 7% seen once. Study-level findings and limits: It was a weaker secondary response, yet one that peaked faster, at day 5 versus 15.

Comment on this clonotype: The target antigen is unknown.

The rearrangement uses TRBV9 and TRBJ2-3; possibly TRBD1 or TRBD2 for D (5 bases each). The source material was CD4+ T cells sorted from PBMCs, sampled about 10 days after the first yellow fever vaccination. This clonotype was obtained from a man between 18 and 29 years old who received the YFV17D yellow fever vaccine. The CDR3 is CASSVRDQKYF. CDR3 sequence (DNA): TGTGCCAGCAGCGTCCGGGACCAGAAGTATTTT.